The clone carrying this T cell receptor (beta chain) came up many times. Its antigen is as yet unknown. This sample is part of a study of T cells in Graves' hyperthyroidism and ophthalmopathy. Regarding the study as a whole: Clonotypes that were expanded in thyroid above 0.001 mostly appeared in blood too.

Template material for amplifying TCR beta CDR3 regions consisted of RNA transcripts. Researchers ran a first-round RT-PCR on the TCR CDR3 using the HTBI primer set. TCRdb passed the multiplex PCR reads through MiXCR, listing each CDR3 protein once. The sample consists of almost 35,000 distinct CDR3 sequences, around 53% of them appearing once. Germline V gene data show CDR1 as LNHDA and CDR2 as SQIVND (reference sequence). V was shortened by 6 bases and J by 3 bases, with 12 bases between the two germline ends. The CDR3 is 14 amino acids. Fresh peripheral blood, approximately 10 ml, was the source of the PBMCs.

V is TRBV19 and J is TRBJ1-5, with a possible D match to TRBD1 (6 bases). The receptor was isolated from a woman aged 40 to 49 with Graves' ophthalmopathy. The sample consisted of blood. The CDR3 bases are TGTGCCAGTAGACAACAGGGTTTCAATCAGCCCCAGCATTTT. Translated, it gives CASRQQGFNQPQHF.